Below are 24 T cell receptor beta chains sequenced from a single sample in a study of blood T cell repertoires in COVID-19. Repertoires were generated with immunoSEQ multiplex PCR, while TCRdb's copy carries only in-frame clones and drops some. The profile shows about 440,000 clones, about 85% of them singletons. Input material: PBMCs or T cells enriched from blood (not recorded which). All receptors come from a young woman with acute COVID-19.

This clone was detected only a few times. The chain recombines TRBV5-5 with TRBJ1-5, with D hard to call. Germline assignment: CDR1 SGHKS and CDR2 YYEKEE (reference sequence). The germline V and J ends were trimmed by 0 bases and 0 bases, with 4 bases remaining between them. The CDR3 consists of 14 residues. The CDR3 DNA follows: TGTGCCAGCAGCTTGGAATATAGCAATCAGCCCCAGCATTTT. This sequence encodes CASSLEYSNQPQHF.

The rearrangement joins TRBV3-1 (or the pseudogene TRBV3-2) to TRBJ2-7; D ambiguous. V lost 3 bases, J lost 6 bases, and 6 bases lay in between. Germline values: CDR1 LGHDT, CDR2 YNNKEL (reference sequence). The CDR3 runs 11 residues. This chain's CDR3 is CASSQNSEQYF. The CDR3 DNA is TGTGCCAGCAGCCAGAATAGCGAGCAGTACTTC.

The chain joins TRBV12-5 to TRBJ1-5; no definite D call. The CDR3 covers 15 residues. V was cut by 5 bases and J by 2 bases, with 13 bases left in between. From germline, CDR1 is LGHNT and CDR2 FRNRAP. This chain's CDR3 is CASGRQEGGNQPQHF. CDR3 in DNA: TGTGCTAGTGGTCGCCAGGAGGGCGGCAATCAGCCCCAGCATTTT.

The chain couples TRBV3-1 (or the pseudogene TRBV3-2) to TRBJ2-5, with no clear D. CDR1 is LGHDT and CDR2 is YNNKEL in the germline V gene (reference sequence). This CDR3 has 16 amino acids. Trimming removed 1 base from V and 5 bases from J, with 17 bases in between. The CDR3 spells CASSQVNLVSGETQYF. The CDR3 nucleotides read TGTGCCAGCAGCCAAGTCAATTTGGTTTCCGGGGAGACCCAGTACTTC.

V is TRBV5-1 and J is TRBJ1-3, with D tentatively TRBD1 (6 bases). The CDR3 has 18 residues. From germline, CDR1 is SGHRS and CDR2 YFSETQ. V was clipped by 0 bases and J by 0 bases, with 16 bases between them. CDR3 nucleotide sequence: TGCGCCAGCAGCTTGGAATTCACAGGGACGAACTCTGGAAACACCATATATTTT. Amino acids: CASSLEFTGTNSGNTIYF.

The chain joins TRBV7-8 to TRBJ1-6; TRBD1 agrees at 7 bases. The germline V gene encodes CDR1 SGHVS and CDR2 FQNEAQ. Unmatched junction bases numbered 8, after V lost 2 bases and J lost 7 bases. This CDR3 comprises 16 residues. The CDR3 DNA is TGTGCCAGCAGCTTACGGGGACAGCAAATCAATTCACCCCTCCACTTT. This gives the protein CASSLRGQQINSPLHF.

The V call is TRBV4-3, the J call TRBJ2-1, with D maybe TRBD2 (6 bases). This CDR3 is built from 16 residues. Trimming removed 4 bases from V and 2 bases from J, with 15 bases in between. Germline CDR1 is LGHNA and CDR2 is YSLEER. The chain's CDR3 is CASSPMREAAYNEQFF. The CDR3 coding sequence is TGCGCCAGCAGCCCAATGAGGGAGGCGGCCTACAATGAGCAGTTCTTC.

Notes on this clone: This may be a read error, as it is one base from a much larger clone. J is TRBJ1-1 and V is TRBV12-3 or TRBV12-4; 8 bases align to TRBD1. This CDR3 region has 13 residues. Trimming removed 6 bases from V and 1 base from J; junction bases left unmatched: 1. The CDR3 sequence: CASRDRANTEAFF. The CDR3 DNA is TGTGCCAGCAGGGACAGGGCGAACACTGAAGCTTTCTTT.

The chain has TRBV5-5 and TRBJ2-7, with 7 bases identical to TRBD1. Germline assignment: CDR1 SGHKS and CDR2 YYEKEE (reference sequence). The CDR3 has 12 amino acids. Trimming removed 6 bases from V and 4 bases from J; junction bases left unmatched: 4. The CDR3 bases are TGTGCCAGCACCCAACAGGGGTACGAGCAGTACTTC. It codes for CASTQQGYEQYF.

This chain links TRBV2 with TRBJ1-4; tentative D call: TRBD1 (6 bases). Germline assignment: CDR1 SNHLY and CDR2 FYNNEI. CDR3 length: 12 residues. The V end was cut by 9 bases, the J end by 7 bases, with 12 bases between. CDR3 sequence reads: CARTGVGEKLFF. The CDR3 coding sequence is TGTGCCAGGACAGGAGTGGGTGAAAAACTGTTTTTT.

The chain joins TRBV28 to TRBJ2-2; perhaps TRBD2 as D (6 bases). From germline, CDR1 is MDHEN and CDR2 SYDVKM. This CDR3 spans 13 amino acids. The ends were cut back, 8 bases at V and 7 bases at J, with 14 bases in the middle. Here the CDR3 reads CASRYGGNGELFF. CDR3 bases: TGTGCCAGCCGCTACGGGGGAAACGGGGAGCTGTTTTTT.

This chain uses TRBV7-9 with TRBJ1-3, with 7 bases lining up with TRBD1. CDR1 and CDR2 (germline): SEHNR, FQNEAQ (reference sequence). V lost 3 bases, J lost 1 base, and 12 bases stayed unmatched. The CDR3 extends over 18 amino acids. The CDR3 DNA reads TGTGCCAGCAGCTTCGGCAGGGGGAGGACAATATCTGGAAACACCATATATTTT. Translated, it gives CASSFGRGRTISGNTIYF.

The genes are TRBV2 and TRBJ2-2; TRBD1 agrees at 7 bases. Germline V gene lookup returns CDR1 SNHLY and CDR2 FYNNEI. The CDR3 loop spans 14 amino acids. V dropped 8 bases and J dropped 6; count of bases not matched to a gene: 9. The CDR3, as DNA: TGTGCCAGCTCGGGACAGAAGATGGCCGGGGAGCTGTTTTTT. This encodes CASSGQKMAGELFF.

The V and J genes are TRBV9 and TRBJ1-5; 8 nucleotides align to TRBD1. The J segment lost 0 bases and the V segment lost 3 bases, leaving 5 bases of the junction unmatched. Germline V lookup: CDR1 SGDLS, CDR2 YYNGEE. This CDR3 region has 16 residues. The CDR3 sequence is CASSEGRGLSNQPQHF. In DNA form, the CDR3 reads TGTGCCAGCAGCGAGGGCAGGGGGCTTAGCAATCAGCCCCAGCATTTT.

The J gene is TRBJ1-5, the V gene TRBV4-1; D remains ambiguous. This CDR3 contains 15 residues. Germline V CDR1 and CDR2: MGHRA, YSYEKL. V lost 0 bases and J lost 2, with 8 bases in between. CDR3 residues: CASSQDHAGNQPQHF. CDR3 DNA sequence: TGCGCCAGCAGCCAAGATCATGCAGGCAATCAGCCCCAGCATTTT.

The rearrangement links TRBV5-4 to TRBJ2-1; no clear D. The germline CDR1 and CDR2 sequences are SGHNT and YYREEE (reference sequence). This CDR3 is 12 amino acids long. With 0 bases removed from V and 8 bases from J, the gap between germline ends came to 6 bases. As DNA, the CDR3 is TGTGCCAGCAGCTTGGCGTTCGATGAGCAGTTCTTC. Translating it yields CASSLAFDEQFF.

About this clone: Other DNA sequences in the same sample also yield this CDR3. CDR3 sequence (DNA): TGTGCCAGCAGTTACGGGGACAGGGGCGGCTACACCTTC. The encoded protein is CASSYGDRGGYTF. The rearrangement links TRBV6-5 to TRBJ1-2; 10 bases agree with TRBD1. Trimming cost V 2 bases and J 8 bases; bases outside gene matches: 2. The germline gives CDR1 MNHEY, CDR2 SVGAGI. The CDR3 sequence is 13 residues long.

The chain links TRBV19 to TRBJ1-1; D is undetermined. V lost 3 bases and J 4 bases, leaving 9 bases between the germline ends. The CDR3 covers 13 residues. Germline CDR1 is LNHDA and CDR2 is SQIVND (reference sequence). DNA for the CDR3: TGTGCCAGTAGTATTAAGGAGAGCACTGAAGCTTTCTTT. Translation: CASSIKESTEAFF.

V is TRBV19 and J is TRBJ1-1; no reliable D call. V shed 4 bases and J shed 1 base, with 10 bases lying between them. Germline loops: CDR1 LNHDA, CDR2 SQIVND (reference sequence). This CDR3 has 14 amino acids. CDR3: CASSRRARNTEAFF. The CDR3 DNA is TGTGCCAGTAGTAGGAGGGCCAGGAACACTGAAGCTTTCTTT.

Concerning this clone itself: A read error is likely, as this CDR3 ends without the conserved phenylalanine or tryptophan. The limits of the CDR3 on the DNA are not certain, so only TCRdb's listed CDR3 is given. This sequence joins TRBV3-1 (or the pseudogene TRBV3-2) and TRBJ1-1. The CDR3 extends over 15 residues, inclusive of both ends. CDR1 is LGHDT, CDR2 YNNKEL, per germline (reference sequence). The CDR3 protein is CASSRSCPISFALKL.

The chain uses TRBV10-1 and TRBJ1-6; D is uncertain. Trimming removed 5 bases at V and 9 bases at J, with 11 bases between. CDR1 and CDR2 from the germline V gene are WNHNN and SYGVQD (reference sequence). CDR3 length: 13 residues. The CDR3 DNA is TGCGCCAGCAGTAACGGTATTGGTTCACCCCTCCACTTT. Protein sequence: CASSNGIGSPLHF.

Here the CDR3 DNA reads TGTGCCAGCAGTGAAGGCAGCTCCTACGAGCAGTACTTC. The encoded protein is CASSEGSSYEQYF. The rearrangement uses TRBV2 and TRBJ2-7; D is uncertain. Looked up from germline, CDR1 is SNHLY and CDR2 is FYNNEI. V lost 1 base and J 0 bases, leaving 4 bases between the germline ends. CDR3 length: 13 residues.

The gene calls are TRBV10-1 and TRBJ2-7, with a possible D match to TRBD2 (7 bases). This CDR3 has 13 residues. From germline, CDR1 is WNHNN and CDR2 SYGVQD (reference sequence). With 5 bases removed from V and 4 bases from J, the gap between germline ends came to 12 bases. The CDR3 DNA reads as TGCGCCAGCAGTCCACAGGGAGGGTACGAGCAGTACTTC. Amino acids: CASSPQGGYEQYF.

V and J are TRBV14 and TRBJ1-1, with D maybe TRBD1 (6 bases). The CDR3 sequence is 14 residues long. Germline CDR1 reads SGHDN; CDR2 reads FVKESK. The V and J ends lost 2 bases and 6 bases respectively, with 13 bases between them. The CDR3 sequence: CASSQWGRGPEAFF. The CDR3 DNA reads TGTGCCAGCAGCCAATGGGGGCGCGGCCCTGAAGCTTTCTTT.